This T cell receptor beta chain was sequenced for a study of blood T cell repertoires in COVID-19. Germline trimming cut 4 bases from V and 1 base from J; bases unmatched to any gene: 5. CDR3 length equals 15 residues. Germline V gives CDR1 MDHEN, CDR2 SYDVKM. Using immunoSEQ multiplex PCR, the repertoire was profiled, and TCRdb retains in-frame clones only, with some absent. The sample has roughly 200,000 clones, about 88% seen once. What was sequenced was PBMCs or T cells enriched from blood (not recorded which). The rearrangement links TRBV28 to TRBJ2-3, with TRBD2 identical over 7 bases. The TCR sequence derives from a woman in her twenties or thirties who had been exposed to COVID-19. CDR3 sequence reads: CASSSEAGGTDTQYF. CDR3 bases: TGTGCCAGCAGTTCAGAGGCGGGGGGCACAGATACGCAGTATTTT. Complete variable domain (other parts from reference TRBV28 and TRBJ2-3): DVKVTQSSRYLVKRTGEKVFLECVQDMDHENMFWYRQDPGLGLRLIYFSYDVKMKEKGDIPEGYSVSREKKERFSLILESASTNQTSMYLCASSSEAGGTDTQYFGPGTRLTVL.